These 32 T cell receptor beta chains came from one sample sequenced in a study of blood T cell repertoires in COVID-19. Assay: immunoSEQ multiplex PCR; the TCRdb copy retains only in-frame clones and omits some. The table records roughly 300,000 clones, about 86% of them present only once. The sample consisted of peripheral blood. Receptors originate from a woman in her thirties with COVID-19, enrolled during active disease.

V is TRBV28 and J is TRBJ2-7, with 8 nucleotides matching TRBD1. Germline trimming cut 2 bases from V and 6 bases from J; bases unmatched to any gene: 6. Germline V lookup: CDR1 MDHEN, CDR2 SYDVKM. The CDR3 has 14 amino acids. DNA for the CDR3: TGTGCCAGCAGTTTAGGGACAGGCGCCGGCGAGCAGTACTTC. Its translation: CASSLGTGAGEQYF.

The J gene is TRBJ1-5, the V gene TRBV11-2; perhaps TRBD1 as D (6 bases). Germline-derived CDR1 and CDR2 are SGHAT and FQNNGV. This CDR3 is built from 15 residues. Trimming left V 2 bases short and J 6 bases short, with 14 bases between. The chain's CDR3 is CASSLRGGESQPQHF. In nucleotides, the CDR3 is TGTGCCAGCAGCTTAAGGGGGGGGGAGAGTCAGCCCCAGCATTTT.

The rearrangement joins TRBV27 to TRBJ2-7; D unclear. This CDR3 has 14 amino acids. V was clipped by 0 bases and J by 3 bases, with 9 bases between them. Germline V gives CDR1 MNHEY, CDR2 SMNVEV (reference sequence). CDR3 loop: CASSLSGAIYEQYF. The CDR3, as DNA: TGTGCCAGCAGTTTATCCGGAGCGATCTACGAGCAGTACTTC.

The chain links TRBV24-1 to TRBJ2-3; the match to TRBD1 covers 8 bases. Trimming cost V 7 bases and J 6 bases; bases outside gene matches: 5. Looked up from germline, CDR1 is KGHDR and CDR2 is SFDVKD. CDR3 length: 13 residues. The CDR3 is CATRDRVSDTQYF. The CDR3 DNA follows: TGTGCCACCAGGGACAGGGTATCGGATACGCAGTATTTT.

The chain combines TRBV10-3 with TRBJ1-2; unclear D gene. This CDR3 comprises 13 residues. Germline V CDR1 and CDR2: ENHRY, SYGVKD. V shed 4 bases and J shed 8 bases, with 14 bases lying between them. The CDR3 protein is CAISVGREQGYTF. The CDR3 DNA reads TGTGCCATCAGTGTGGGTAGGGAGCAAGGCTACACCTTC.

This clone was seen a handful of times. The rearrangement joins TRBV5-1 to TRBJ1-6; TRBD1 agrees at 11 bases. The germline V gene encodes CDR1 SGHRS and CDR2 YFSETQ. This CDR3 is built from 18 residues. V trimming: 0 bases; J trimming: 10 bases; junction bases outside the gene matches: 12. The CDR3 loop is CASSLGTGGYNRGSPLHF. CDR3 bases: TGCGCCAGCAGCTTGGGGACAGGGGGCTATAATAGGGGCTCACCCCTCCACTTT.

The CDR3 loop reads CASSIRQGADTQYF. Written as DNA, the CDR3 is TGTGCCAGTAGTATAAGGCAGGGGGCAGATACGCAGTATTTT. The gene calls are TRBV19 and TRBJ2-3, with 7 bases aligning to TRBD1. The CDR3 has 14 residues. The germline V gene encodes CDR1 LNHDA and CDR2 SQIVND (reference sequence). V dropped 2 bases and J dropped 4; count of bases not matched to a gene: 3. Using reference TRBV19 and TRBJ2-3 for the parts outside the CDR3, the full variable domain is DGGITQSPKYLFRKEGQNVTLSCEQNLNHDAMYWYRQDPGQGLRLIYYSQIVNDFQKGDIAEGYSVSREKKESFPLTVTSAQKNPTAFYLCASSIRQGADTQYFGPGTRLTVL.

The CDR3 DNA sequence: TGTGCCACTTCGTTGACGGACAGCTACGAGCAGTACTTC. Translated, it gives CATSLTDSYEQYF. The rearrangement joins TRBV19 to TRBJ2-7, with a tentative D call TRBD1 (6 bases). Trimming shortened V by 10 bases and J by 3 bases, and 16 bases separated the two germline ends. Germline V gene sequence: CDR1 LNHDA, CDR2 SQIVND (reference sequence). The CDR3 is 13 residues long.

The CDR3 loop is CASSSIGWDSDTDTQYF. CDR3 bases: TGTGCCAGCAGTTCGATCGGTTGGGACAGCGACACAGATACGCAGTATTTT. The genes are TRBV27 and TRBJ2-3, with 7 nucleotides matching TRBD1. The length of the CDR3 is 17 residues. Germline trimming cut 4 bases from V and 2 bases from J; bases unmatched to any gene: 12. Germline loops: CDR1 MNHEY, CDR2 SMNVEV (reference sequence).

This chain links TRBV4-1 with TRBJ1-3, with D tentatively TRBD1 (5 bases). V shed 0 bases and J shed 0 bases, with 21 bases lying between them. The CDR3 sequence is 20 residues long. CDR1 is MGHRA and CDR2 is YSYEKL in the germline V gene. In DNA form, the CDR3 reads TGCGCCAGCAGCCAAGAAGGGCCTGGGGCACGGGGACTCTCTGGAAACACCATATATTTT. Its translation: CASSQEGPGARGLSGNTIYF.

The chain is built from TRBV6-1 and TRBJ1-5; D gene uncertain. The CDR3 totals 13 residues. CDR1 and CDR2 from the germline V gene are MNHNS and SASEGT. V was trimmed by 1 base and J by 4 bases, leaving 5 bases between them. The CDR3 protein is CASSEGANQPQHF. The CDR3 DNA is TGTGCCAGCAGTGAAGGGGCAAATCAGCCCCAGCATTTT.

The chain uses TRBV18 and TRBJ2-7, with D tentatively TRBD2 (5 bases). CDR1 is KGHSH and CDR2 is LQKENI in the germline V gene. The CDR3 contains 17 residues. V gave up 0 bases and J gave up 0 bases, with 15 bases separating them. CDR3 DNA sequence: TGTGCCAGCTCACCACCGCCCGGGGAAATAAGCTCCTACGAGCAGTACTTC. Encoded protein: CASSPPPGEISSYEQYF.

V is TRBV7-9 and J is TRBJ1-1, with D hard to call. The CDR3 is 14 residues long. From germline, CDR1 is SEHNR and CDR2 FQNEAQ (reference sequence). The ends were cut back, 4 bases at V and 3 bases at J, with 12 bases in the middle. The CDR3 DNA sequence: TGTGCCAGCAGCTACCCCCCAGAGGACACTGAAGCTTTCTTT. Translating it yields CASSYPPEDTEAFF.

The chain has TRBV5-5 and TRBJ2-7; maybe TRBD1 (6 bases). Germline V gives CDR1 SGHKS, CDR2 YYEKEE (reference sequence). V shed 5 bases and J shed 3 bases, with 12 bases lying between them. The CDR3 runs 13 residues. Here the CDR3 DNA reads TGTGCCAGCAGATCCGGGACATACTACGAGCAGTACTTC. This encodes CASRSGTYYEQYF.

This sequence joins TRBV15 and TRBJ2-2, with D uncertain. This CDR3 is 17 amino acids long. Germline assignment: CDR1 LNHNV and CDR2 YYDKDF (reference sequence). V was trimmed by 0 bases and J by 0 bases, leaving 11 bases between them. CDR3 nucleotide sequence: TGTGCCACCAGCAGAGAGGAAGTTAGCCCGAACACCGGGGAGCTGTTTTTT. This sequence encodes CATSREEVSPNTGELFF.

V gene TRBV27 combines with J gene TRBJ2-7, with a weak D call TRBD1 (6 bases). Looked up from germline, CDR1 is MNHEY and CDR2 is SMNVEV (reference sequence). CDR3 length: 15 amino acids. Trimming stripped 0 bases from V and 4 bases from J, with 13 bases between. CDR3 sequence: CASSLSRMTGYEQYF. The CDR3 coding sequence is TGTGCCAGCAGTTTATCGCGGATGACAGGTTACGAGCAGTACTTC.

The chain joins TRBV27 to TRBJ1-2; TRBD1 matches at 7 bases. The junction had 4 bases not matched to a gene; V was cut back by 0 bases and J by 6 bases. Germline CDR1 reads MNHEY; CDR2 reads SMNVEV (reference sequence). The CDR3 runs to 14 residues. The chain's CDR3 is CASSLSGTANGYTF. The CDR3 DNA reads TGTGCCAGCAGTTTATCCGGGACAGCGAATGGCTACACCTTC.

V and J are TRBV3-1 (or the pseudogene TRBV3-2) and TRBJ1-6, with a tentative D call TRBD1 (6 bases). V was trimmed by 0 bases and J by 7 bases, leaving 22 bases between them. Germline CDR1 is LGHDT and CDR2 is YNNKEL (reference sequence). The length of the CDR3 is 19 residues. The CDR3 nucleotides read TGTGCCAGCAGCCAAGATTTAAGGATACAGGGAAAACGAAATTCACCCCTCCACTTT. Its translation: CASSQDLRIQGKRNSPLHF.

The chain employs TRBV30 and TRBJ1-6; no firm D call. The CDR3 has 15 residues. The germline V gene encodes CDR1 GTSNPN and CDR2 SVGIG (reference sequence). The V gene lost 5 bases and the J gene lost 2 bases, with 13 bases spanning the gap. In nucleotides, the CDR3 is TGTGCCTGGGCTATGGCAGGAACCTATAATTCACCCCTCCACTTT. Translated, it gives CAWAMAGTYNSPLHF.

The rearrangement links TRBV12-3 or TRBV12-4 to TRBJ2-7, with D possibly TRBD2 on 6 matching bases. V was shortened by 4 bases and J by 5 bases, with 12 bases between the two germline ends. The CDR3 extends over 13 amino acids. CDR3 sequence reads: CASSSDGGHEQYF. The CDR3 region has the DNA TGTGCCAGCAGTTCAGACGGGGGTCACGAGCAGTACTTC.

The rearrangement joins TRBV9 to TRBJ2-5, with a weak D call TRBD2 (5 bases). V lost 0 bases and J 5 bases, leaving 8 bases between the germline ends. Germline V lookup: CDR1 SGDLS, CDR2 YYNGEE. The CDR3 length is 13 residues. For the CDR3, the DNA is TGTGCCAGCAGCGTAGGAGGGTTGGAGACCCAGTACTTC. Translated, it gives CASSVGGLETQYF.

The chain carries TRBV4-1 and TRBJ2-7; no clear D. Trimming shortened V by 1 base and J by 2 bases, and 12 bases separated the two germline ends. The CDR3 runs 15 residues. Germline lookup yields CDR1 MGHRA and CDR2 YSYEKL. The CDR3 coding sequence is TGCGCCAGCAGCCAAGGCGCCGCAAATCCCTACGAGCAGTACTTC. Translated: CASSQGAANPYEQYF.

V and J are TRBV5-4 and TRBJ2-1; the D is unclear. This CDR3 is built from 15 residues. The germline gives CDR1 SGHNT, CDR2 YYREEE (reference sequence). V shed 0 bases and J shed 0 bases, with 7 bases lying between them. CDR3 sequence (DNA): TGTGCCAGCAGCTTGGTGTCAGGCTCCTACAATGAGCAGTTCTTC. Encoded protein: CASSLVSGSYNEQFF.

This chain links TRBV10-1 with TRBJ2-2; tentatively, D is TRBD2 (6 bases). The V gene lost 2 bases and the J gene lost 5 bases, with 15 bases spanning the gap. Per the germline V gene, CDR1 is WNHNN and CDR2 is SYGVQD (reference sequence). This CDR3 has 16 amino acids. The CDR3 DNA reads as TGCGCCAGCAGTGAGGTCCCAGGGAGGAGAACCGGGGAGCTGTTTTTT. It encodes CASSEVPGRRTGELFF.

Only one count was recorded for this clone. The sample holds other DNA sequences that translate to the same CDR3. This chain joins TRBV5-1 and TRBJ1-2; D gene uncertain. The CDR3 spans 14 residues. In germline, CDR1 is SGHRS, CDR2 YFSETQ. Trimming took 2 bases from V and 2 from J, leaving 10 bases between them. DNA for the CDR3: TGCGCCAGCAGCTTAGAGTCGCCCAACTATGGCTACACCTTC. It codes for CASSLESPNYGYTF.

This clone was seen just once. The chain couples TRBV7-9 to TRBJ2-5; 7 bases agree with TRBD1. The CDR3 has 13 residues. Trimming cost V 5 bases and J 4 bases; bases outside gene matches: 4. The germline CDR1 and CDR2 sequences are SEHNR and FQNEAQ (reference sequence). The CDR3: CASSPTGRETQYF. CDR3 sequence (DNA): TGTGCCAGCAGCCCGACAGGGAGAGAGACCCAGTACTTC.

The chain combines TRBV20-1 with TRBJ2-1; D remains unclear. V gave up 5 bases and J gave up 10 bases, with 9 bases separating them. Germline CDR1 reads DFQATT; CDR2 reads SNEGSKA (reference sequence). The CDR3 contains 10 residues. Here the CDR3 DNA reads TGCAGTGCTGGAGTCATGGAGCAGTTCTTC. Its protein is CSAGVMEQFF.

The rearrangement uses TRBV7-9 and TRBJ2-1; TRBD2 is a possible D gene (6 bases). Trimming shortened V by 1 base and J by 6 bases, and 7 bases separated the two germline ends. The CDR3 extends over 13 amino acids. From germline, CDR1 is SEHNR and CDR2 FQNEAQ (reference sequence). CDR3 DNA: TGTGCCAGCAGCTTAGTGGGGGGCAATGAGCAGTTCTTC. Translation gives CASSLVGGNEQFF.

V is TRBV27 and J is TRBJ1-2; maybe TRBD1 (6 bases). V was shortened by 4 bases and J by 4 bases, with 16 bases between the two germline ends. Germline assignment: CDR1 MNHEY and CDR2 SMNVEV (reference sequence). There are 15 residues in the CDR3. As DNA, the CDR3 is TGTGCCAGCAGTTCACTGGCCAGGGGCGGCTATGGCTACACCTTC. This encodes CASSSLARGGYGYTF.

The gene calls are TRBV27 and TRBJ1-1; 8 nucleotides align to TRBD1. With V trimmed by 5 bases and J by 4 bases, 9 bases remained unmatched. This CDR3 comprises 15 residues. Germline CDR1 is MNHEY and CDR2 is SMNVEV (reference sequence). The CDR3 nucleotides are TGTGCCAGCAGTCCCCCGGACAGGGTCAGCACTGAAGCTTTCTTT. As protein: CASSPPDRVSTEAFF.

This chain connects TRBV2 to TRBJ2-3; D remains ambiguous. This CDR3 comprises 13 residues. Germline CDR1 and CDR2: SNHLY and FYNNEI. Trimming pared 3 bases from V and 4 bases from J, leaving 8 bases between. CDR3 sequence: CASSDRGADTQYF. Here the CDR3 DNA reads TGTGCCAGCAGTGACAGAGGCGCAGATACGCAGTATTTT.

V gene TRBV2 combines with J gene TRBJ1-5; no definite D call. CDR1 is SNHLY, CDR2 FYNNEI, per germline. This CDR3 has 14 amino acids. V lost 3 bases, J lost 2 bases, and 8 bases lay in between. DNA of the CDR3: TGTGCCAGCAGTGAGGTAGAGGGCAATCAGCCCCAGCATTTT. This gives the protein CASSEVEGNQPQHF.